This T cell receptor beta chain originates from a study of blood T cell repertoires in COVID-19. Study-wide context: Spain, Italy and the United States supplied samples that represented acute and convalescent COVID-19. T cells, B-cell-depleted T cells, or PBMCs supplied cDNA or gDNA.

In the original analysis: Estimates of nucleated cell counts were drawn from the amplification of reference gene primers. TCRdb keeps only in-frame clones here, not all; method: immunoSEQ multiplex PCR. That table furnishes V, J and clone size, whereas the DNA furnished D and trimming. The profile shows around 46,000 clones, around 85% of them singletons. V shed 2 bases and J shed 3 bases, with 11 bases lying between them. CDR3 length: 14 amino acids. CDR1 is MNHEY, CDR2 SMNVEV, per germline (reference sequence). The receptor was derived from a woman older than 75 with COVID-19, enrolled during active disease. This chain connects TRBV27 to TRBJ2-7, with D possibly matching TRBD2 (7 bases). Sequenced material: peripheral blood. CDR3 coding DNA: TGTGCCAGCAGTTTAAAAGGGGGGGGCTACGAGCAGTACTTC. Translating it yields CASSLKGGGYEQYF.